This T cell receptor beta chain appears in the sequencing data of a study of cytomegalovirus exposure and HLA in healthy donors. Comment on this clone: The antigen is not known.

13 Jbeta primers and 60 Vbeta primers were used for the PCR. This table comes from immunoSEQ multiplex PCR, and its TCRdb copy is limited to in-frame clones, with some not included. The table records approximately 32,000 clones, 90% of them present only once. Regarding the study as a whole: TCR beta chains associated with HLA were, in a later analysis, more clonally expanded than equally common others. The majority of CMV-associated TCR beta chains were reported as apparently HLA-restricted in a later analysis.

Germline CDR1 and CDR2: SGDLS and YYNGEE. The CDR3 length is 16 residues. After removal of 2 bases from V and 0 bases from J, the junction contained 8 bases not matched to a gene. Sequences were obtained from PBMCs. This receptor was taken from a woman aged 18-35 years in good health and CMV-seronegative. The chain couples TRBV9 to TRBJ2-7; 7 bases are a match to TRBD2. The CDR3 loop reads CASSVGGLDFSYEQYF. The CDR3 DNA sequence: TGTGCCAGCAGCGTGGGGGGGTTGGACTTCTCCTACGAGCAGTACTTC.